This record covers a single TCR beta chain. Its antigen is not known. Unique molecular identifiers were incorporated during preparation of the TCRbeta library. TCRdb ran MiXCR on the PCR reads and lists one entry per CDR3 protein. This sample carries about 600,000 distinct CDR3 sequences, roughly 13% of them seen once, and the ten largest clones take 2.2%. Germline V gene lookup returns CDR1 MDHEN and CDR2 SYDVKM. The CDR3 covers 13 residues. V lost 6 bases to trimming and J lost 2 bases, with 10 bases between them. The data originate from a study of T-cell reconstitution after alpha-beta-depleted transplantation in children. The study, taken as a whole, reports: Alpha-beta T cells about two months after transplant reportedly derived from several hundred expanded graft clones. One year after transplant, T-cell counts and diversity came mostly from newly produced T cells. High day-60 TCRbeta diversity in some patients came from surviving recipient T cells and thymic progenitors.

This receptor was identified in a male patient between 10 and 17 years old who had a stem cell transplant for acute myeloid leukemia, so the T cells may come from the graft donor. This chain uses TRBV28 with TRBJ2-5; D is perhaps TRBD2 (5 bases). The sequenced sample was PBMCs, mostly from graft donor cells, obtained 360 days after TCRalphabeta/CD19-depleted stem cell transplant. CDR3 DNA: TGTGCCAGCAGGCTAGCCCCGCAAGAGACCCAGTACTTC. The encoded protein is CASRLAPQETQYF.